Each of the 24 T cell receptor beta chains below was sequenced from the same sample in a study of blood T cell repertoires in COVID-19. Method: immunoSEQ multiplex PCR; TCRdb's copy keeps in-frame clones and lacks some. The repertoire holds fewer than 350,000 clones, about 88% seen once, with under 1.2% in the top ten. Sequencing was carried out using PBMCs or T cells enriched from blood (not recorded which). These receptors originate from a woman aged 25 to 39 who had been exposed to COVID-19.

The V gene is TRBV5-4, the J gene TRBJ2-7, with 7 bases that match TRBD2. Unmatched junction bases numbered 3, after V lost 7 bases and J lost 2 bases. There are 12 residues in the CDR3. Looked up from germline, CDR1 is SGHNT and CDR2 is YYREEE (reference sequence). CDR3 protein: CASGRDAYEQYF. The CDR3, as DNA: TGTGCCAGCGGGAGGGATGCCTACGAGCAGTACTTC.

In DNA form, the CDR3 reads TGTGCCAGTAGTATAGCGGCGGGAGTTGGCGAGCAGTACTTC. The encoded protein is CASSIAAGVGEQYF. The rearrangement joins TRBV19 to TRBJ2-7; TRBD2 matches at 7 bases. Germline CDR1 and CDR2: LNHDA and SQIVND (reference sequence). The CDR3 length is 14 residues. V lost 1 base to trimming and J lost 6 bases; unmatched junction nucleotides: 6.

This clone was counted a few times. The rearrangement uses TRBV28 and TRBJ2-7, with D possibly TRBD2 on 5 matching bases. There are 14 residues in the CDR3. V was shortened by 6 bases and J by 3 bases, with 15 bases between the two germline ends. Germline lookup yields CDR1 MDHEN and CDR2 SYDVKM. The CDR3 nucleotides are TGTGCCAGCAGCCCAGACGGACTGATCTACGAGCAGTACTTC. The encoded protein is CASSPDGLIYEQYF.

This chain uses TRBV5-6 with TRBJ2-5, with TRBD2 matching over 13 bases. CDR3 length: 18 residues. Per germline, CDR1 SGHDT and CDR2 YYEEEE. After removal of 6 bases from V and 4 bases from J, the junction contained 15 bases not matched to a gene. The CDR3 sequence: CASTVLLAGGVMAETQYF. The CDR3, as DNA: TGTGCCAGCACCGTCCTACTAGCGGGAGGGGTGATGGCAGAGACCCAGTACTTC.

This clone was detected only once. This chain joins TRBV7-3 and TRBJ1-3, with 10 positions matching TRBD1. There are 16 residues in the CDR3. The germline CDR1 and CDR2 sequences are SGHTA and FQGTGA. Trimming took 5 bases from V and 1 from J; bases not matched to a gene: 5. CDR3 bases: TGTGCCAGCAGCCTAATGGGACAGGGGTCTGGAAACACCATATATTTT. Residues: CASSLMGQGSGNTIYF.

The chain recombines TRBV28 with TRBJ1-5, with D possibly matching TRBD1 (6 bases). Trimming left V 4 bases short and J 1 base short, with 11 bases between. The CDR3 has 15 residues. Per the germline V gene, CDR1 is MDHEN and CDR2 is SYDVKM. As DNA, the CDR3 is TGTGCCAGCAGTTACGCCACAGGGAGCAATCAGCCCCAGCATTTT. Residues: CASSYATGSNQPQHF.

The DNA for the CDR3 is TGTGCCGGAAGGGACAGGGCCTTCTCTGGAAACACCATATATTTT. This sequence encodes CAGRDRAFSGNTIYF. The gene calls are TRBV6-5 and TRBJ1-3; TRBD1 matches at 9 bases. Germline V gene data show CDR1 as MNHEY and CDR2 as SVGAGI. The CDR3 spans 15 residues. V shed 11 bases and J 0 bases; nucleotides not matched to a gene: 8.

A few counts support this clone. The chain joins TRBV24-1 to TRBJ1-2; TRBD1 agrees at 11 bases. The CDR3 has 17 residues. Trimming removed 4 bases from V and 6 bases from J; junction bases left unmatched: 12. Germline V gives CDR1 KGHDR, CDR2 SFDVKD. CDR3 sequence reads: CATSERTGGSFIHGYTF. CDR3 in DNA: TGTGCCACCAGTGAACGGACAGGGGGCTCCTTCATCCATGGCTACACCTTC.

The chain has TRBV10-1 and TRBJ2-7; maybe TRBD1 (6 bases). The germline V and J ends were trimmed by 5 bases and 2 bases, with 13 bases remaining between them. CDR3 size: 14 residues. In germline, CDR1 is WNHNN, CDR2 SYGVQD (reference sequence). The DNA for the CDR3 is TGCGCCAGCAGTCGAGGGGCAGGGGCCTACGAGCAGTACTTC. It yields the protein CASSRGAGAYEQYF.

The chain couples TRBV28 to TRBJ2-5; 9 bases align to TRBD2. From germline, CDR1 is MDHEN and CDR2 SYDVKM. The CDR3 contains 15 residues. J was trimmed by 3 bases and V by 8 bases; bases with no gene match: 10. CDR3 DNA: TGTGCCAGCTTTTCTCGACTAGCGGAGAAAGAGACCCAGTACTTC. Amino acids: CASFSRLAEKETQYF. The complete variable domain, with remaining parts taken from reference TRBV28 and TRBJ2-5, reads DVKVTQSSRYLVKRTGEKVFLECVQDMDHENMFWYRQDPGLGLRLIYFSYDVKMKEKGDIPEGYSVSREKKERFSLILESASTNQTSMYLCASFSRLAEKETQYFGPGTRLLVL.

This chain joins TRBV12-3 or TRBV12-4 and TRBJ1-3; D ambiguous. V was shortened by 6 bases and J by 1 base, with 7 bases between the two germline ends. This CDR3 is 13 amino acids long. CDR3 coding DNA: TGTGCCAGCAGATCAGGTTCTGGAAACACCATATATTTT. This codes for CASRSGSGNTIYF.

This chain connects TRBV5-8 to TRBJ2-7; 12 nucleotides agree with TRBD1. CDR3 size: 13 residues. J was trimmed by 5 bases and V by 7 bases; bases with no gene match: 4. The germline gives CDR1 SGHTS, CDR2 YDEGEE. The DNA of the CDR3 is TGTGCCAGCCCCGGGACAGGGGGCAACGAGCAGTACTTC. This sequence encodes CASPGTGGNEQYF.

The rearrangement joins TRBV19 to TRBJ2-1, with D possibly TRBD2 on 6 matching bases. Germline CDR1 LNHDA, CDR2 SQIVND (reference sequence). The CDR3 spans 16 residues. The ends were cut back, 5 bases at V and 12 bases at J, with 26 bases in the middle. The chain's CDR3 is CASSQDSNGRELRQFF. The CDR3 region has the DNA TGTGCCAGTAGTCAAGACAGTAACGGACGGGAGTTACGGCAGTTCTTC.

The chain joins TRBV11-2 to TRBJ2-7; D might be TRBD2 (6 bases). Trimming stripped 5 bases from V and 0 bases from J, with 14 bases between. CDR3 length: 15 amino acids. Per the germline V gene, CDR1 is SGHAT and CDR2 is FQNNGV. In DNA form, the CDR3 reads TGTGCCAGCAGCCTCCCGGGAGCTTCCTCCTACGAGCAGTACTTC. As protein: CASSLPGASSYEQYF.

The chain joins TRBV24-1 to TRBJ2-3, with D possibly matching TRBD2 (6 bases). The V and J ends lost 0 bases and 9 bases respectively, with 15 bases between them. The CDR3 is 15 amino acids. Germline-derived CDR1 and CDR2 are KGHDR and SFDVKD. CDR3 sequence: CATSDLLGSAGTQYF. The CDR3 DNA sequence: TGTGCCACCAGTGATTTGTTAGGAAGTGCGGGGACGCAGTATTTT.

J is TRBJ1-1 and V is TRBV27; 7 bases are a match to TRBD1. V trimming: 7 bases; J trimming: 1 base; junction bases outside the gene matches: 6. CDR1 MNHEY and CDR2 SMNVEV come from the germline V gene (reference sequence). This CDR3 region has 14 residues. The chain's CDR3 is CASKRTGSNTEAFF. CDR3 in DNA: TGTGCCAGCAAAAGGACAGGATCGAACACTGAAGCTTTCTTT.

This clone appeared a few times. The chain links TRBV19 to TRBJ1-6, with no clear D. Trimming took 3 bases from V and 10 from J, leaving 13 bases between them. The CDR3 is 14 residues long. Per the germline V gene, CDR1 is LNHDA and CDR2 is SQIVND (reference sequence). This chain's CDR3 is CASSIKAFGSPLHF. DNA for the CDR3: TGTGCCAGTAGTATCAAGGCCTTCGGGTCACCCCTCCACTTT.

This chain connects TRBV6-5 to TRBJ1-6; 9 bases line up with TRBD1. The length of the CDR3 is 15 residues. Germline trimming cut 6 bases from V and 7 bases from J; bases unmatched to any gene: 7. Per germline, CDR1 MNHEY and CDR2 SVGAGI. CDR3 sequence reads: CASRGGTGLNSPLHF. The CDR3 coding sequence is TGTGCCAGCAGAGGGGGGACAGGGTTGAATTCACCCCTCCACTTT.

CDR3 amino acids: CASSFLGLVIDTQYF. In nucleotides, the CDR3 is TGTGCCAGCAGCTTCCTCGGACTAGTAATAGATACGCAGTATTTT. The J gene is TRBJ2-3, the V gene TRBV7-2; 7 bases are shared with TRBD2. Germline V gene data show CDR1 as SGHTA and CDR2 as FQGNSA. V lost 3 bases to trimming and J lost 5 bases; unmatched junction nucleotides: 8. CDR3 length: 15 residues.

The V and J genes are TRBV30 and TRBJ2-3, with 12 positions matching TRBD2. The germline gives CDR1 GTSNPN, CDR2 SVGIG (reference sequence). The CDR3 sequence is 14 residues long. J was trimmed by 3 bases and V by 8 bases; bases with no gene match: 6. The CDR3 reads CASGLAGPTDTQYF. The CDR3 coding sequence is TGTGCCAGCGGACTAGCGGGACCTACAGATACGCAGTATTTT. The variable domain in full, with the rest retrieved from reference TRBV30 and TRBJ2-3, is SQTIHQWPATLVQPVGSPLSLECTVEGTSNPNLYWYRQAAGRGLQLLFYSVGIGQISSEVPQNLSASRPQDRQFILSSKKLLLSDSGFYLCASGLAGPTDTQYFGPGTRLTVL.

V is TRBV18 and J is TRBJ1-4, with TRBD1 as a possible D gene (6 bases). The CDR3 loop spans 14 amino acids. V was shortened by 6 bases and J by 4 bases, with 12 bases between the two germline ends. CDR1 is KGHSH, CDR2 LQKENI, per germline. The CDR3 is CASSPRQDNEKLFF. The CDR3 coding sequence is TGTGCCAGCTCCCCAAGACAGGATAATGAAAAACTGTTTTTT.

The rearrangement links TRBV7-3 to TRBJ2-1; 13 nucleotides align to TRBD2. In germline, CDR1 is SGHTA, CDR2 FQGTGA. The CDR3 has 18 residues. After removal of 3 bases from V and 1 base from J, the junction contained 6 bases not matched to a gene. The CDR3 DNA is TGTGCCAGCAGCTTCGGGACTAGCGGGACCCCTTCCTACAATGAGCAGTTCTTC. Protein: CASSFGTSGTPSYNEQFF.

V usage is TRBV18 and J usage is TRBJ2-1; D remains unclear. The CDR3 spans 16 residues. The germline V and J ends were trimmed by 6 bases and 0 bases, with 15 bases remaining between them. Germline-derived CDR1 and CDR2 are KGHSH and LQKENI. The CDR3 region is CASSQRVGLSYNEQFF. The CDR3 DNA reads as TGTGCCAGCTCCCAGCGCGTTGGCCTCTCCTACAATGAGCAGTTCTTC.

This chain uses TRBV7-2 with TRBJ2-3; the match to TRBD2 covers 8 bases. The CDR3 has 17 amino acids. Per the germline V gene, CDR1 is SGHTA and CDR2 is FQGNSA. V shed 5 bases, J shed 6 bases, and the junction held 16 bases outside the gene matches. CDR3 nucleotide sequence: TGTGCCAGCAGCACCTCCCTTGGCAGCGGGAGATCGGATACGCAGTATTTT. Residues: CASSTSLGSGRSDTQYF.